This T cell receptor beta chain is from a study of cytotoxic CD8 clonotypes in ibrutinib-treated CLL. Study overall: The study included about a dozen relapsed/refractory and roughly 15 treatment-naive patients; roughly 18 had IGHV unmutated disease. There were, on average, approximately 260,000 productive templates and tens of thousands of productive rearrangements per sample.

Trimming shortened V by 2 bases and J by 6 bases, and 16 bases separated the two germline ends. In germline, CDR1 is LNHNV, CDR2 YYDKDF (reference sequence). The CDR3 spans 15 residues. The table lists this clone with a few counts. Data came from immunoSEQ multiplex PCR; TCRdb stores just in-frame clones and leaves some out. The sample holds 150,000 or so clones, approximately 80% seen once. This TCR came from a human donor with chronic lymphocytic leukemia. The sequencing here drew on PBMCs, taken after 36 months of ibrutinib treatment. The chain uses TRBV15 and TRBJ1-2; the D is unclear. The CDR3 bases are TGTGCCACCAGCAGAAATCATCAGACGGGAGATGGCTACACCTTC. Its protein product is CATSRNHQTGDGYTF. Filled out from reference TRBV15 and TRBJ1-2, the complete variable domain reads DAMVIQNPRYQVTQFGKPVTLSCSQTLNHNVMYWYQQKSSQAPKLLFHYYDKDFNNEADTPDNFQSRRPNTSFCFLDIRSPGLGDTAMYLCATSRNHQTGDGYTFGSGTRLTVV.